These 15 T cell receptor beta chains came from one sample sequenced in a study of cytomegalovirus exposure and HLA in healthy donors. With 60 Vbeta and 13 Jbeta primers, the PCR was carried out. Generated by immunoSEQ multiplex PCR, the TCRdb table keeps only in-frame clones and is missing some. In the table there are fewer than 80,000 clones, roughly 75% of which are singletons. Sequenced: PBMCs. The receptors shown here come from a woman in her forties in good health and CMV-seropositive.

The V and J genes are TRBV5-1 and TRBJ1-1; 8 nucleotides align to TRBD1. CDR3 size: 15 residues. Looked up from germline, CDR1 is SGHRS and CDR2 is YFSETQ. After removal of 4 bases from V and 5 bases from J, the junction contained 10 bases not matched to a gene. The CDR3 nucleotides read TGCGCCAGCAGCGTATTCTCAGGGGGCGCAACTGAAGCTTTCTTT. Translated, it gives CASSVFSGGATEAFF.

The V gene is TRBV6-1, the J gene TRBJ1-2, with TRBD1 matching over 7 bases. Germline CDR1 MNHNS, CDR2 SASEGT. Trimming cost V 4 bases and J 9 bases; bases outside gene matches: 11. This CDR3 is 14 amino acids long. The CDR3 sequence: CASSGSGTARSYTF. For the CDR3, the DNA is TGTGCCAGCAGTGGGTCCGGGACAGCCAGGAGCTACACCTTC.

The chain employs TRBV4-3 and TRBJ2-1; the D gene is possibly TRBD2 (6 bases). The ends were cut back, 0 bases at V and 0 bases at J, with 9 bases in the middle. The CDR3 is 16 residues long. Germline loops: CDR1 LGHNA, CDR2 YSLEER. The DNA for the CDR3 is TGCGCCAGCAGCCAAGACCGGGGGACCTCCTACAATGAGCAGTTCTTC. Its translation is CASSQDRGTSYNEQFF.

The rearrangement links TRBV19 to TRBJ1-5; D call uncertain. Trimming stripped 6 bases from V and 1 base from J, with 10 bases between. CDR3 size: 14 residues. Germline CDR1 LNHDA, CDR2 SQIVND (reference sequence). DNA for the CDR3: TGTGCCAGTAGCCCAATGGGCAGCAATCAGCCCCAGCATTTT. Amino acids: CASSPMGSNQPQHF.

V and J are TRBV7-9 and TRBJ2-7; D unclear. V was shortened by 0 bases and J by 2 bases, with 5 bases between the two germline ends. Germline V lookup: CDR1 SEHNR, CDR2 FQNEAQ (reference sequence). CDR3 length: 13 amino acids. The CDR3 sequence: CASSLAGPYEQYF. The CDR3 DNA reads TGTGCCAGCAGCTTAGCGGGCCCCTACGAGCAGTACTTC.

The V and J genes are TRBV5-5 and TRBJ2-1; no definite D call. V was shortened by 0 bases and J by 2 bases, with 3 bases between the two germline ends. In germline, CDR1 is SGHKS, CDR2 YYEKEE (reference sequence). The CDR3 loop spans 13 amino acids. In nucleotides, the CDR3 is TGTGCCAGCAGCTTGGATACCTACAATGAGCAGTTCTTC. Translation gives CASSLDTYNEQFF. The full variable domain, rest sourced from reference TRBV5-5 and TRBJ2-1, is DAGVTQSPTHLIKTRGQQVTLRCSPISGHKSVSWYQQVLGQGPQFIFQYYEKEERGRGNFPDRFSARQFPNYSSELNVNALLLGDSALYLCASSLDTYNEQFFGPGTRLTVL.

The V and J genes are TRBV30 and TRBJ1-3, with TRBD1 matching over 7 bases. The CDR3 has 12 amino acids. Germline V gene data show CDR1 as GTSNPN and CDR2 as SVGIG (reference sequence). With 8 bases clipped from V and 4 bases from J, the junction kept 5 bases outside the gene matches. The CDR3: CAGDRGGNTIYF. CDR3 DNA sequence: TGTGCCGGGGACAGAGGAGGAAACACCATATATTTT.

This clone was recorded only once. V gene TRBV5-4 combines with J gene TRBJ2-3; tentative D call: TRBD1 (6 bases). The CDR3 loop spans 14 amino acids. Germline V gene sequence: CDR1 SGHNT, CDR2 YYREEE (reference sequence). The V end was cut by 4 bases, the J end by 2 bases, with 11 bases between. This CDR3 is CASSRRQDTDTQYF. DNA of the CDR3: TGTGCCAGCAGCCGACGACAGGACACAGATACGCAGTATTTT.

This chain joins TRBV4-1 and TRBJ2-3; TRBD1 is a possible D gene (5 bases). Germline lookup yields CDR1 MGHRA and CDR2 YSYEKL. This CDR3 comprises 16 residues. The V gene lost 1 base and the J gene lost 0 bases, with 11 bases spanning the gap. CDR3 nucleotide sequence: TGCGCCAGCAGCCAAGTAGGTACAGGCAGCACAGATACGCAGTATTTT. It yields the protein CASSQVGTGSTDTQYF.

The chain joins TRBV5-6 to TRBJ2-1; 12 bases agree with TRBD2. Trimming took 3 bases from V and 9 from J; bases not matched to a gene: 10. Germline V gene lookup returns CDR1 SGHDT and CDR2 YYEEEE. CDR3 length equals 16 residues. CDR3: CASSWGGTSGYGEQFF. Written as DNA, the CDR3 is TGTGCCAGCAGCTGGGGCGGGACTAGCGGGTATGGTGAGCAGTTCTTC. The whole variable domain, filled in from reference TRBV5-6 and TRBJ2-1, reads DAGVTQSPTHLIKTRGQQVTLRCSPKSGHDTVSWYQQALGQGPQFIFQYYEEEERQRGNFPDRFSGHQFPNYSSELNVNALLLGDSALYLCASSWGGTSGYGEQFFGPGTRLTVL.

The V call is TRBV4-1, the J call TRBJ1-5, with D hard to call. The CDR3 is made up of 17 amino acids. Trimming pared 4 bases from V and 2 bases from J, leaving 18 bases between. Germline CDR1 MGHRA, CDR2 YSYEKL. This CDR3 reads CASSPLPSLEGNQPQHF. CDR3 nucleotides: TGCGCCAGCAGCCCCCTACCTTCATTGGAGGGCAATCAGCCCCAGCATTTT.

The rearrangement uses TRBV7-2 and TRBJ1-6; D gene ambiguous. From germline, CDR1 is SGHTA and CDR2 FQGNSA. V was clipped by 3 bases and J by 4 bases, with 16 bases between them. The CDR3 is made up of 17 amino acids. The CDR3 loop reads CASSFAPGYPYNSPLHF. As DNA, the CDR3 is TGTGCCAGCAGCTTCGCACCGGGGTATCCATATAATTCACCCCTCCACTTT.

This clone was seen a single time. J is TRBJ2-1 and V is TRBV5-1, with TRBD2 matching 8 bases. V was clipped by 4 bases and J by 10 bases; unmatched bases: 13. The CDR3 is 15 amino acids. Germline CDR1 and CDR2: SGHRS and YFSETQ. The CDR3 nucleotides are TGCGCCAGCAGCGAGGGGACTAGAGGAGATGGGGAGCAGTTCTTC. This codes for CASSEGTRGDGEQFF.

This clone has just a few counts. This chain uses TRBV30 with TRBJ2-1, with 7 bases aligning to TRBD2. Trimming took 2 bases from V and 3 from J; bases not matched to a gene: 10. There are 16 residues in the CDR3. CDR1 GTSNPN and CDR2 SVGIG come from the germline V gene (reference sequence). This CDR3 is CAWSTRGAGVYNEQFF. CDR3 bases: TGTGCCTGGAGTACACGAGGGGCGGGGGTCTACAATGAGCAGTTCTTC.

The rearrangement joins TRBV7-2 to TRBJ2-1, with 9 bases identical to TRBD1. CDR1 and CDR2 (germline): SGHTA, FQGNSA. CDR3 length equals 15 residues. V gave up 0 bases and J gave up 9 bases; unmatched junction bases: 6. The CDR3, as DNA: TGTGCCAGCAGCTTAGCGCTGGGACAGGGATTTGAGCAGTTCTTC. It yields the protein CASSLALGQGFEQFF. Looking up the rest from reference TRBV7-2 and TRBJ2-1 gives the full variable domain: GAGVSQSPSNKVTEKGKDVELRCDPISGHTALYWYRQSLGQGLEFLIYFQGNSAPDKSGLPSDRFSAERTGGSVSTLTIQRTQQEDSAVYLCASSLALGQGFEQFFGPGTRLTVL.